The present T cell receptor (beta chain) was sequenced within a study of neurological immune-mediated disorders. Study-level findings and limits: Among 34 multiple sclerosis patients, phylogenetic grouping put the repertoires of 18 into a single related-CDR3 cluster, a possible signature.

TCRdb re-derived calls from the 5' RACE reads in MiXCR, one entry per CDR3 protein. The data hold 40,000 to 55,000 distinct CDR3 sequences, with around 5.8% observed a single time. CDR1 and CDR2 from the germline V gene are MNHEY and SVGAGI. V lost 6 bases to trimming and J lost 5 bases; unmatched junction nucleotides: 3. This CDR3 is 15 amino acids long. The sorted libraries took fewer than 1.2 million CD4+ or CD8+ T cells. Concerning this clonotype: Its antigen is unidentified.

This chain connects TRBV6-5 to TRBJ2-2; 13 nucleotides match TRBD2. The clonotype originates from a woman younger than 35 with multiple sclerosis. Input material: CD4+ T cells from blood. CDR3 sequence: CASRWTSGRTGELFF. CDR3 DNA: TGTGCCAGCAGATGGACTAGCGGGAGAACCGGGGAGCTGTTTTTT.